The TCR beta chain described here comes from a study of T-cell reconstitution after alpha-beta-depleted transplantation in children. The study's findings and limits: One year after transplant, T-cell counts and diversity came mostly from newly produced T cells. Expanded clones from the graft, numbering several hundred, reportedly supplied alpha-beta T cells about two months after transplant.

V dropped 4 bases and J dropped 3; count of bases not matched to a gene: 9. This CDR3 has 17 amino acids. In germline, CDR1 is SGHAT, CDR2 FQDESV (reference sequence). Unique molecular identifiers were used to barcode this TCRbeta library. TCRdb itself ran the PCR reads through MiXCR, one entry per CDR3 protein. The sample holds about 15,000 distinct CDR3 sequences, around 7.7% seen once. A word on this clonotype: Its antigen is still unknown.

The J gene is TRBJ2-2, the V gene TRBV11-1; 9 nucleotides line up with TRBD2. This material consisted of PBMCs, mostly from graft donor cells, taken 60 days after TCRalphabeta/CD19-depleted stem cell transplant. The receptor was derived from a boy younger than two who had a stem cell transplant for Wiskott-Aldrich syndrome, so the T cells may come from the graft donor. CDR3 sequence: CASSYRGLAPDTGELFF. The CDR3 bases are TGTGCCAGCAGCTACAGAGGACTAGCGCCCGACACCGGGGAGCTGTTTTTT.